This TCR beta chain was observed in a study of blood T cell repertoires in COVID-19. Authors' data handling: Scientists estimated how many nucleated cells there were by amplifying reference gene primers. Only in-frame clones appear in the TCRdb table, and some are missing; sequencing was by immunoSEQ multiplex PCR. Clonal size and the V and J genes are those of that table, whereas D and trimming came from the DNA. The repertoire holds around 400,000 clones, with approximately 90% as singletons. Cohorts were based on clinical histories the participants reported. No more than 2 weeks before study entry, exposed participants had met a case of COVID-19. Germline lookup yields CDR1 DFQATT and CDR2 SNEGSKA (reference sequence). V lost 3 bases and J lost 1, with 15 bases in between. This CDR3 contains 15 residues.

The chain joins TRBV20-1 to TRBJ1-1; D not certain. Sequenced material: PBMCs or T cells enriched from blood (not recorded which). The sequence came from a woman in her thirties or forties who had been exposed to COVID-19. The CDR3 region is CSASKEEGRNTEAFF. The CDR3 bases are TGCAGTGCTAGTAAGGAGGAAGGGAGGAACACTGAAGCTTTCTTT.